This section outlines one T cell receptor (beta chain) sequence together with its context. The data were taken from a study of T cell changes during pregnancy in multiple sclerosis. Generated by immunoSEQ multiplex PCR, the TCRdb table keeps only in-frame clones and is missing some. This table has about 42,000 clones, about 85% appearing once. V dropped 5 bases and J dropped 4 bases, with 11 bases sitting between them. Germline V gene lookup returns CDR1 LNHDA and CDR2 SQIVND (reference sequence). The CDR3 covers 13 residues. Specimen: CD4+ T cells from peripheral blood mononuclear cells, collected before pregnancy. This clonotype was obtained from a female donor with multiple sclerosis, enrolled in a pregnancy study. The J gene is TRBJ1-1, the V gene TRBV19; D remains ambiguous. DNA for the CDR3: TGTGCCAGTAGTGCGAGGGTGGGCACTGAAGCTTTCTTT. This encodes CASSARVGTEAFF.